This passage covers 18 T cell receptor beta chains from one sample sequenced in a study of persistence of HIV-infected CD4 T cells. These receptors' antigens are unknown. Cells were stimulated nonspecifically with anti-CD3/anti-CD28 magnetic beads. Responding CD4+ T cells were sorted by upregulation of both CD40 ligand and CD69. This was the immunoSEQ version 4 assay in survey mode. The assay was immunoSEQ multiplex PCR, and TCRdb's table has in-frame clones only and misses some. Here the sample spans approximately 45,000 clones, 90% being singletons. This specimen was CD4+ T cells sorted from PBMCs after approximately 20-hour stimulation, taken from a patient who received antiretroviral therapy. The origin of the receptors is an adult woman with HIV who was CMV-seropositive.

The J gene is TRBJ2-3, the V gene TRBV19; possibly TRBD1 for D (5 bases). Trimming stripped 4 bases from V and 5 bases from J, with 19 bases between. Germline-derived CDR1 and CDR2 are LNHDA and SQIVND (reference sequence). This CDR3 is 16 amino acids long. The chain's CDR3 is CASSRGTRTSGDTQYF. The CDR3 DNA reads as TGTGCCAGTAGTAGGGGCACCAGGACGTCAGGAGATACGCAGTATTTT.

This chain links TRBV5-1 with TRBJ2-6, with a possible D match to TRBD1 (6 bases). This CDR3 spans 18 amino acids. Germline assignment: CDR1 SGHRS and CDR2 YFSETQ. V dropped 0 bases and J dropped 3 bases, with 16 bases sitting between them. The CDR3 bases are TGCGCCAGCAGCTTGGCGAGTACCTCCAGGGGTGGGGCCAACGTCCTGACTTTC. Protein: CASSLASTSRGGANVLTF.

The chain is built from TRBV2 and TRBJ2-5; D not resolved. The V gene lost 3 bases and the J gene lost 5 bases, with 4 bases spanning the gap. From germline, CDR1 is SNHLY and CDR2 FYNNEI. This CDR3 is built from 11 residues. The CDR3: CASSDRETQYF. CDR3 nucleotide sequence: TGTGCCAGCAGTGATAGGGAGACCCAGTACTTC. The full variable domain, with the rest looked up from reference TRBV2 and TRBJ2-5, is EPEVTQTPSHQVTQMGQEVILRCVPISNHLYFYWYRQILGQKVEFLVSFYNNEISEKSEIFDDQFSVERPDGSNFTLKIRSTKLEDSAMYFCASSDRETQYFGPGTRLLVL.

The chain carries TRBV27 and TRBJ2-6; D not resolved. The CDR3 is 15 residues long. V was trimmed by 4 bases and J by 1 base, leaving 8 bases between them. CDR1 is MNHEY, CDR2 SMNVEV, per germline (reference sequence). CDR3 nucleotides: TGTGCCAGCAGTTCCTTAGGGTCTGGGGCCAACGTCCTGACTTTC. It yields the protein CASSSLGSGANVLTF.

V usage is TRBV3-1 (or the pseudogene TRBV3-2) and J usage is TRBJ2-1; D gene uncertain. The CDR3 runs 13 residues. The ends were cut back, 0 bases at V and 7 bases at J, with 7 bases in the middle. CDR1 and CDR2 from the germline V gene are LGHDT and YNNKEL (reference sequence). The DNA of the CDR3 is TGTGCCAGCAGCCAAGACAGGTTGAATGAGCAGTTCTTC. As protein: CASSQDRLNEQFF.

CDR3 sequence: CASSQVYSGQGNTGELFF. CDR3 nucleotides: TGTGCCAGCTCACAAGTTTACTCGGGACAGGGGAACACCGGGGAGCTGTTTTTT. This sequence joins TRBV18 and TRBJ2-2; 9 nucleotides align to TRBD1. This CDR3 region has 18 residues. Germline CDR1 reads KGHSH; CDR2 reads LQKENI. V was clipped by 4 bases and J by 1 base; unmatched bases: 10.

This chain uses TRBV12-5 with TRBJ1-3, with D unresolved. The CDR3 runs to 17 residues. Trimming cost V 2 bases and J 0 bases, with 14 bases left between them. Per the germline V gene, CDR1 is LGHNT and CDR2 is FRNRAP. In nucleotides, the CDR3 is TGTGCTAGTGGTTTGCTCATGGGAGAGGGCTCTGGAAACACCATATATTTT. It encodes CASGLLMGEGSGNTIYF.

The chain carries TRBV9 and TRBJ2-3; 10 bases are a match to TRBD1. This CDR3 is 19 amino acids long. From germline, CDR1 is SGDLS and CDR2 YYNGEE. Trimming took 0 bases from V and 5 from J; bases not matched to a gene: 15. CDR3 in amino acids: CASSVEGETGTGVLDTQYF. In DNA, the CDR3 is TGTGCCAGCAGCGTAGAAGGAGAGACCGGGACAGGGGTATTAGATACGCAGTATTTT.

V gene TRBV6-6 combines with J gene TRBJ2-7; D might be TRBD1 (5 bases). V was shortened by 2 bases and J by 2 bases, with 13 bases between the two germline ends. The CDR3 contains 15 residues. In germline, CDR1 is MNHNY, CDR2 SVGAGI (reference sequence). The CDR3 nucleotides read TGTGCCAGCAGTTACGGTCAGGGTTCTCCCTACGAGCAGTACTTC. It translates to CASSYGQGSPYEQYF.

This chain links TRBV29-1 with TRBJ2-1; D unclear. This CDR3 is 13 amino acids long. Trimming left V 2 bases short and J 7 bases short, with 12 bases between. Germline CDR1 reads SQVTM; CDR2 reads ANQGSEA. CDR3 region: CSVERRRPNEQFF. DNA for the CDR3: TGCAGCGTTGAAAGAAGGCGACCGAATGAGCAGTTCTTC.

The V call is TRBV5-5, the J call TRBJ2-7, with D possibly called TRBD1 or TRBD2 (6 bases each). The CDR3 has 12 residues. V was pared by 4 bases and J by 6 bases, with 11 bases between. The germline CDR1 and CDR2 sequences are SGHKS and YYEKEE (reference sequence). The CDR3 protein is CASSLKGGEQYF. In nucleotides, the CDR3 is TGTGCCAGCAGCCTGAAGGGGGGCGAGCAGTACTTC.

The rearrangement joins TRBV7-8 to TRBJ1-5; TRBD1 matches 9 bases. V lost 1 base to trimming and J lost 2 bases; unmatched junction nucleotides: 12. CDR3 length: 19 residues. Germline CDR1 reads SGHVS; CDR2 reads FQNEAQ. CDR3 in DNA: TGTGCCAGCAGCTTAGACCCCGGGACAGGGATCGGAGGCAATCAGCCCCAGCATTTT. It encodes CASSLDPGTGIGGNQPQHF.

The V gene is TRBV29-1, the J gene TRBJ1-1; 10 positions match TRBD1. The CDR3 spans 12 residues. The junction had 2 bases not matched to a gene; V was cut back by 6 bases and J by 4 bases. Per germline, CDR1 SQVTM and CDR2 ANQGSEA. CDR3 residues: CSVRTGGTEAFF. CDR3 bases: TGCAGCGTGCGGACAGGGGGCACTGAAGCTTTCTTT. The full variable domain, in which reference TRBV29-1 and TRBJ1-1 provide the parts outside the CDR3, is SAVISQKPSRDICQRGTSLTIQCQVDSQVTMMFWYRQQPGQSLTLIATANQGSEATYESGFVIDKFPISRPNLTFSTLTVSNMSPEDSSIYLCSVRTGGTEAFFGQGTRLTVV.

The gene calls are TRBV24-1 and TRBJ1-5; D possibly corresponds to TRBD1 (5 bases). CDR1 and CDR2 from the germline V gene are KGHDR and SFDVKD. Trimming took 2 bases from V and 6 from J, leaving 16 bases between them. The CDR3 has 16 amino acids. The CDR3 DNA reads TGTGCCACCAGTGATTCATCTACCCCCGGGGGTCAGCCCCAGCATTTT. It translates to CATSDSSTPGGQPQHF.

The chain is built from TRBV9 and TRBJ1-4, with a possible D match to TRBD1 (5 bases). The V gene's germline CDR1 is SGDLS and CDR2 YYNGEE. This CDR3 contains 17 residues. V dropped 3 bases and J dropped 0 bases, with 15 bases sitting between them. CDR3 nucleotides: TGTGCCAGCAGCGGGAGACAGACTGATGCAACTAATGAAAAACTGTTTTTT. This encodes CASSGRQTDATNEKLFF. Variable domain in full (rest from reference TRBV9 and TRBJ1-4): DSGVTQTPKHLITATGQRVTLRCSPRSGDLSVYWYQQSLDQGLQFLIQYYNGEERAKGNILERFSAQQFPDLHSELNLSSLELGDSALYFCASSGRQTDATNEKLFFGSGTQLSVL.

This clone is a singleton in its sample. The genes are TRBV7-3 and TRBJ2-6; perhaps TRBD2 as D (5 bases). The CDR3 contains 15 residues. Trimming shortened V by 2 bases and J by 4 bases, and 9 bases separated the two germline ends. CDR1 SGHTA and CDR2 FQGTGA come from the germline V gene. CDR3 in DNA: TGTGCCAGCAGCTTAGCGGGTTCGGGGGCCAACGTCCTGACTTTC. It encodes CASSLAGSGANVLTF.

The chain uses TRBV18 and TRBJ2-5, with TRBD1 as a possible D gene (6 bases). V was cut by 3 bases and J by 5 bases, with 16 bases left in between. Germline CDR1 and CDR2: KGHSH and LQKENI. This CDR3 has 15 amino acids. CDR3 region: CASSPLDRSRETQYF. Written as DNA, the CDR3 is TGTGCCAGCTCACCCCTCGACAGGTCTCGGGAGACCCAGTACTTC.

This chain uses TRBV5-1 with TRBJ1-2; TRBD1 agrees at 9 bases. J lost 6 bases, V lost 4 bases, and 7 bases had no gene match. The CDR3 runs to 14 residues. Per germline, CDR1 SGHRS and CDR2 YFSETQ. The CDR3 loop reads CASSTTGTGNGYTF. The CDR3 DNA sequence: TGCGCCAGCAGCACTACAGGGACAGGGAATGGCTACACCTTC.